This TCR beta chain was documented in a study of regulatory T cells in long-lasting Graves disease (dated by TCRdb to the early 2020s). In the study overall: Patients with newly diagnosed Graves' disease had been on antithyroid drugs for under 3 months. A total of roughly 33 samples were covered by TCR sequencing, comprising around 13 persistent and around 20 newly diagnosed Graves' disease patients. The study was conducted in China and was registered as a clinical trial. Peripheral blood TCR sequencing and RNA sequencing compared persistent Graves' disease patients with newly diagnosed Graves' disease patients.

Inclusive of the bounding cysteine and phenylalanine, the CDR3 is 17 residues long. Here the CDR3 DNA is all that survives: 51 bases in frame from base 1. From V the trimming removes 2 bases and from J it removes 11 bases, while the gene matches leave 16 bases of the junction unaccounted for. From a lookup of the germline V gene, CDR1 and CDR2 are KGHSH and LQKENI. Library method: multiplex PCR. The sample was run on an Illumina HiSeq 4000. TCR beta libraries were built with iRepertoire HTBI primers and Arm-PCR amplification of CDR3 regions. PCR products were gel purified before sequencing. In the source study's methods: A total of under 80 TRBV and 14 TRBJ segments were identified across samples and were used for gene usage analysis of CDR3 amino acid clonotypes. Filtered high-quality paired reads were merged into contigs using COPE and FqMerger. BLAST was used to align contigs to IMGT TRBV, TRBD and TRBJ reference genes, with CDR3 defined following IMGT. Any clonotype with a frequency above 0.1% was classified as a highly expanded clone. Repertoire diversity was measured by Shannon entropy, and V-J evenness by the Gini coefficient. Clonotypes shared by more than one individual were considered public. The public reads were run again by TCRdb, first through fastp at Q25 and then through MiXCR, and only productive beta chains were kept. Rows matching on CDR3 protein sequence are summarized as one entry with the most common DNA and genes. None of the V and J calls come from the authors' own analysis; TCRdb made them. The sample data list some 490,000 distinct CDR3 sequences, and around 12% of these were observed just once. The ten largest clones take up roughly 9.3% of the sample.

Findings and caveats that apply to the study as a whole: Preferential use of TRBV28, TRBJ1-2 and TRBJ2-5 was observed in persistent disease, whereas TRBV20-1 and TRBJ2-1 were favored in newly diagnosed disease. A larger number of public clonotypes was shared among persistent patients (more than 2,500) than among newly diagnosed patients (over 850). Compared with newly diagnosed patients, persistent Graves' disease patients had lower TCR Shannon entropy and fewer highly expanded clones, which suggests clonal expansion. Sequencing and analysis were limited to the TCR beta chain. The authors noted that the small sample size was a limitation that may lower accuracy. Because the primary lesion, thyroid tissue, could not be accessed, the study looked at peripheral blood alone.

The time point tag for this specimen amounts to: newly diagnosed GD, antithyroid drugs for less than 3 months. For both TCR sequencing and RNA sequencing, RNA was extracted from PBMCs in TRIzol. The diagnosis of Graves' disease was made according to American Thyroid Association guidelines. Patients for the study were recruited at an endocrinology department in Xi'an, China. Each patient gave approximately 10 milliliters of peripheral blood, collected in an EDTA anticoagulant tube. PBMCs were isolated by Ficoll Paque Plus density gradient separation without further T cell sorting. An Agilent 2100 Bioanalyzer and agarose gel were used to check RNA quality, and a NanoDrop 2000 was used to measure RNA concentration. Concerning this clonotype: It has no known antigen specificity. The input lacks base qualities; no much larger clone sits a single base away.

Separately, the same data were catalogued under a study of T cells in Graves' hyperthyroidism and ophthalmopathy. The second study, in turn, reports: Stable Graves' hyperthyroidism was defined as no progression to ophthalmopathy during 18 months of follow-up. Hyperthyroidism patients were aged 18 to 65 years and newly diagnosed, with disease duration of less than 2 months. Any patient with an uncontrolled infection, another autoimmune disease, pregnancy or lactation was excluded. Diagnoses relied on clinical symptoms, serum thyroxine and TRAb, thyroid ultrasound and orbital computed tomography. The TCR CDR3 was subjected to a first round of RT-PCR using the HTBI primer set and the Qiagen OneStep RT-PCR kit. Most expanded thyroid clonotypes (frequency above 0.001) were also detected in blood, suggesting blood repertoires may reflect thyroid immune responses. Ophthalmopathy was separated from stable hyperthyroidism by a 13 V-J signature model, with approximately 85% sensitivity and 81% to 82% specificity obtained in cross-validation and 80%/75% obtained in testing. In validation, the model predicted progression to ophthalmopathy with approximately 70% sensitivity and 72% to 85% specificity, a median of around 6.6 months before onset. To identify distinguishing TCR V-J signatures, a discovery cohort of roughly 100 patients was used, comprising 40 to 45 with Graves' ophthalmopathy and around 57 with stable Graves' hyperthyroidism. Whether ophthalmopathy could be predicted prospectively was tested in an independent validation cohort made up of under 20 hyperthyroidism patients plus 17 patients who later progressed to ophthalmopathy. The 85 to 100 discovery patients were divided at random into training and test sets in a 7:3 ratio. In several Graves' hyperthyroidism patients, the study also compared T-cell repertoires from thyroid tissue with T-cell repertoires from blood. After sampling, hyperthyroidism patients received methimazole starting at 30 mg daily, and ophthalmopathy patients received high-dose intravenous methylprednisolone. Libraries were constructed in a second round of multiplex PCR, after which size selection and purification were carried out. Libraries were sequenced paired-end with 100 bp reads on an Illumina HiSeq2000. SOAPnuke was used to process the raw data, removing reads that contained adapters or uncalled bases, had a mean Phred below 15, or lacked an exact match to the constant primer or identifier. COPE v1.2.5 was used to merge high-quality paired reads, and clonotypes were defined as unique nucleotide sequences. Clonotypes were aligned to IMGT TRBV, TRBD and TRBJ reference segments using MiTCR v1.1. The analysis included only V-J combinations with a frequency above 0.0001, which together covered more than 99% of the repertoires. The TCS score was defined as F50 (clonal expansion) divided by E x V (chaos), with BLOSUM62-based TCRdist calculated between CDR3 peptides within each V-J. Welch's t-statistics and random forest reduced roughly 530 V-J features to around 14, which were used in a naive Bayes classifier (R e1071). No statistical method was used to set the sample size in advance, and investigators knew the group allocation. According to the paper, TCR Vbeta CDR3 sequencing was carried out on approximately 140 peripheral blood samples, which came from fewer than 50 ophthalmopathy, roughly 75 hyperthyroidism and roughly 17 progressor patients.

The chain employs TRBV18 and TRBJ2-1; 9 of the junction bases match TRBD2. Sequences were derived from peripheral blood mononuclear cells (PBMCs), sampled at new diagnosis, from a patient treated with antithyroid drugs. The clonotype comes from a woman aged 25 to 39 with Graves disease. Donor details come from another sample of the same person, matched by shared clones. The sequence in DNA is TGTGCCAGCTCACCATCGCAGACTAGCGGCAGGGGTTTGAAGCAGTTCTTC. The encoded protein is CASSPSQTSGRGLKQFF.